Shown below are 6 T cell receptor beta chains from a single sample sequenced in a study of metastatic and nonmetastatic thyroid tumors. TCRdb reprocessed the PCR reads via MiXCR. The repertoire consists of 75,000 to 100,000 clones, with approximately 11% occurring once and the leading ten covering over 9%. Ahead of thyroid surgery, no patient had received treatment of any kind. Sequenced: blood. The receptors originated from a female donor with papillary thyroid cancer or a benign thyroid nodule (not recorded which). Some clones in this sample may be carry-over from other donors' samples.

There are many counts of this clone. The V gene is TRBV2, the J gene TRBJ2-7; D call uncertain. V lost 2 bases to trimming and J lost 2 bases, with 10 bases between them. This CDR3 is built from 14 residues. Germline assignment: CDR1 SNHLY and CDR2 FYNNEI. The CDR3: CASSEPASTYEQYF. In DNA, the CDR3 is TGTGCCAGCAGTGAACCCGCCTCGACCTACGAGCAGTACTTC.

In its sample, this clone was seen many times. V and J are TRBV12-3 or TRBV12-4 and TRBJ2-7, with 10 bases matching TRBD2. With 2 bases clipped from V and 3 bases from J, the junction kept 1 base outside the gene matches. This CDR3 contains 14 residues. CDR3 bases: TGTGCCAGCAGTTTATCTAGCGGGAGCTACGAGCAGTACTTC. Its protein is CASSLSSGSYEQYF.

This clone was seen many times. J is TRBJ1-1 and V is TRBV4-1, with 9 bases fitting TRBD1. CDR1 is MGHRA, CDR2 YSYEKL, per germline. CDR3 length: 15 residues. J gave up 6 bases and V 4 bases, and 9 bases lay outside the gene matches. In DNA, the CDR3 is TGCGCCAGCAGCCCTGAATTGGACAGGGGCGCTGAAGCTTTCTTT. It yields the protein CASSPELDRGAEAFF.

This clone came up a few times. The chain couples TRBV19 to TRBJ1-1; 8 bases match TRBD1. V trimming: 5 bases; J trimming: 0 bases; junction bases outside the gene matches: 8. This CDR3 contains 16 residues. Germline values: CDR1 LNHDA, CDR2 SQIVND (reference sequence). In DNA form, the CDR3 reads TGTGCCAGTAGTGGACAGGGCCTGACGATGAACACTGAAGCTTTCTTT. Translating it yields CASSGQGLTMNTEAFF.

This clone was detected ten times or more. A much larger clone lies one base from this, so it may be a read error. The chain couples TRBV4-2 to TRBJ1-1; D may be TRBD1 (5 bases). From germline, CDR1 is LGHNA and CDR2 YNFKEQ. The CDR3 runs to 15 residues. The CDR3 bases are TGTGCCAGCGGCCAAGAGCCGGGGGGGAACACTGAAGCTTTCTTT. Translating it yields CASGQEPGGNTEAFF.

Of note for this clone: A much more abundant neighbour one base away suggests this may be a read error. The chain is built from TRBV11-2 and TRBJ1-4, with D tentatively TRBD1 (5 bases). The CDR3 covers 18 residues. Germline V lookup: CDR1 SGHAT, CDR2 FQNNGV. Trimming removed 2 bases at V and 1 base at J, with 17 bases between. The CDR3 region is CASSLNGKGGVTNEKLFF. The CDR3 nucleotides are TGTGCCAGCAGCTTAAATGGCAAGGGAGGGGTAACTAATGAAAAACTGTTTTTT.